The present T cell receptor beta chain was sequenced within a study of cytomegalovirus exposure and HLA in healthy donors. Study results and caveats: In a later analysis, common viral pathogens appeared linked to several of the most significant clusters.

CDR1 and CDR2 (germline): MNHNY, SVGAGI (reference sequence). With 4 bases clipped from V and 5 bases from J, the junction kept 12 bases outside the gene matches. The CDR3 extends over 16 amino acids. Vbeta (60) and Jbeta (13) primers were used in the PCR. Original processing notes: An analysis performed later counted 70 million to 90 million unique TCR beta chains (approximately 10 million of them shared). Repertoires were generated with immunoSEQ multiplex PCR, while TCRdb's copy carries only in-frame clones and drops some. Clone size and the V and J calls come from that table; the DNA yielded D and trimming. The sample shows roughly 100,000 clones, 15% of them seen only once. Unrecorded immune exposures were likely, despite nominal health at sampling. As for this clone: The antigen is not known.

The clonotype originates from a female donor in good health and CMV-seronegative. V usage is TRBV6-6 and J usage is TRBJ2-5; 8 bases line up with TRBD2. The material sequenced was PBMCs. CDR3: CASSLGGGPMGETQYF. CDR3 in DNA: TGTGCCAGCAGTTTGGGCGGGGGGCCCATGGGTGAGACCCAGTACTTC.